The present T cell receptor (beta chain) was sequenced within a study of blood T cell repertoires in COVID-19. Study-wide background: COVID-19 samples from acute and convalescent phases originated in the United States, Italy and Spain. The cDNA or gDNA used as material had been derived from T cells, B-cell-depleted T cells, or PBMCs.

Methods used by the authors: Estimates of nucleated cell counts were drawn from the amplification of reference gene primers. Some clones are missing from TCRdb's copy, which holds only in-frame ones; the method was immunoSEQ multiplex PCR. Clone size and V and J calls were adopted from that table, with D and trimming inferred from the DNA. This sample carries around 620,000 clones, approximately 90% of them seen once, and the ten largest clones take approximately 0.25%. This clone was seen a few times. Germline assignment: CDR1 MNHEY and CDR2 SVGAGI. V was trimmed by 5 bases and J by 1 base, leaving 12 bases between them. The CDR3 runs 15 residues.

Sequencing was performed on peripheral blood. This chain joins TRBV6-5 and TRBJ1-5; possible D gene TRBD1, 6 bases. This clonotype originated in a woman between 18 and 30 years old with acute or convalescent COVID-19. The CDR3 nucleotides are TGTGCCAGCAGTAAGGGACACATGAGCAATCAGCCCCAGCATTTT. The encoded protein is CASSKGHMSNQPQHF.